What follows are 28 T cell receptor beta chains derived from one specimen sequenced in a study of T-cell memory formation after mild COVID-19. TCRdb independently ran MiXCR on the 5' RACE reads; one entry per CDR3 protein. Of 450,000 to 650,000 distinct CDR3 sequences in the sample, approximately 20% were seen once. The material sequenced was PBMCs or a T cell subset sorted from them (not recorded which). These TCRs come from an adult woman who had mild COVID-19 (a few samples of this study predate the infection). Cell type and time point are not known.

This clonotype appeared a few times. J is TRBJ2-3 and V is TRBV19; D unresolved. There are 13 residues in the CDR3. Trimming removed 6 bases at V and 3 bases at J, with 10 bases between. Germline V gene data show CDR1 as LNHDA and CDR2 as SQIVND (reference sequence). The chain's CDR3 is CASRPTRTDTQYF. The CDR3 DNA follows: TGTGCCAGTAGACCCACGAGGACAGATACGCAGTATTTT.

A few counts support this clonotype. This chain joins TRBV4-2 and TRBJ2-5; TRBD1 aligns across 9 bases. The CDR3 sequence is 15 residues long. Germline CDR1 reads LGHNA; CDR2 reads YNFKEQ. V was pared by 4 bases and J by 1 base, with 4 bases of the junction left unmatched. The chain's CDR3 is CASSRIQGAQETQYF. CDR3 bases: TGTGCCAGCAGCCGCATACAGGGGGCCCAAGAGACCCAGTACTTC.

V usage is TRBV20-1 and J usage is TRBJ2-3; perhaps D is TRBD1 or TRBD2 (6 bases each). Trimming removed 5 bases from V and 1 base from J, with 16 bases in between. The CDR3 loop spans 15 amino acids. Germline assignment: CDR1 DFQATT and CDR2 SNEGSKA (reference sequence). For the CDR3, the DNA is TGCAGTGCTGGCCGAGGGGGGCTACGCACAGATACGCAGTATTTT. Translating it yields CSAGRGGLRTDTQYF.

This clonotype has more than one count but fewer than ten. V usage is TRBV7-2 and J usage is TRBJ2-3; 8 bases line up with TRBD2. Trimming cost V 5 bases and J 1 base; bases outside gene matches: 5. CDR3 length: 15 residues. Germline CDR1 SGHTA, CDR2 FQGNSA. As DNA, the CDR3 is TGTGCCAGCAGCCGGGCGGGGGGCGGCACAGATACGCAGTATTTT. Encoded protein: CASSRAGGGTDTQYF.

In its sample, this clonotype was seen once. V gene TRBV11-2 combines with J gene TRBJ2-3, with TRBD2 matching 8 bases. The CDR3 spans 18 residues. Germline V gene lookup returns CDR1 SGHAT and CDR2 FQNNGV. The junction had 15 bases not matched to a gene; V was cut back by 3 bases and J by 4 bases. CDR3 nucleotides: TGTGCCAGCAGCTTCGACACCTACGGGACTAGTTACTCAGATACGCAGTATTTT. Translating it yields CASSFDTYGTSYSDTQYF.

This clonotype was seen only once. The chain employs TRBV6-5 and TRBJ2-5, with D possibly matching TRBD2 (5 bases). V gave up 11 bases and J gave up 1 base, with 11 bases separating them. The CDR3 is 12 residues long. Germline-derived CDR1 and CDR2 are MNHEY and SVGAGI. The CDR3 region has the DNA TGTGCCTCCAGAGGGTCCCAAGAGACCCAGTACTTC. Encoded protein: CASRGSQETQYF.

This clonotype was found a few times. This sequence joins TRBV30 and TRBJ2-7; the match to TRBD2 covers 9 bases. Trimming at V came to 0 bases and at J to 3 bases, leaving 12 bases not matched to a gene. Germline V CDR1 and CDR2: GTSNPN, SVGIG (reference sequence). This CDR3 has 17 amino acids. CDR3 residues: CAWSVRVRLAGLYEQYF. The CDR3 nucleotides read TGTGCCTGGAGTGTACGGGTCCGGCTAGCGGGACTCTACGAGCAGTACTTC.

This clonotype was detected only a few times. In DNA, the CDR3 is TGTGCCTGGAAACGGATGCTCAATTACACCTTC. Protein sequence: CAWKRMLNYTF. V gene TRBV30 combines with J gene TRBJ1-2; the D is unclear. Germline V CDR1 and CDR2: GTSNPN, SVGIG (reference sequence). V shed 4 bases and J shed 11 bases, with 14 bases lying between them. The CDR3 loop spans 11 amino acids.

This sequence joins TRBV12-3 or TRBV12-4 and TRBJ1-3, with a possible D match to TRBD1 (5 bases). The CDR3 is 14 amino acids. V lost 6 bases and J lost 0, with 9 bases in between. CDR3 region: CASSLGGSGNTIYF. CDR3 DNA sequence: TGTGCCAGCAGCTTGGGGGGCTCTGGAAACACCATATATTTT.

In its sample, this clonotype was seen many times. The chain employs TRBV5-1 and TRBJ2-7; 8 positions match TRBD1. Unmatched junction bases numbered 5, after V lost 3 bases and J lost 0 bases. There are 15 residues in the CDR3. Germline V gene sequence: CDR1 SGHRS, CDR2 YFSETQ. CDR3: CASSSSGTGSYEQYF. For the CDR3, the DNA is TGCGCCAGCAGCTCTTCCGGGACAGGCTCCTACGAGCAGTACTTC.

This chain joins TRBV29-1 and TRBJ1-1; TRBD1 might be the D (6 bases). This CDR3 is 14 amino acids long. CDR1 is SQVTM and CDR2 is ANQGSEA in the germline V gene. V dropped 4 bases and J dropped 2 bases, with 14 bases sitting between them. The DNA for the CDR3 is TGCAGCGTTGTCGGACAGATAACCAACACTGAAGCTTTCTTT. Its protein is CSVVGQITNTEAFF.

Details on this clonotype: This may be a read error: a much more frequent sequence differs by one nucleotide. The chain carries TRBV30 and TRBJ1-5, with a possible D match to TRBD1 (5 bases). This CDR3 is 13 amino acids long. Trimming shortened V by 1 base and J by 7 bases, and 11 bases separated the two germline ends. Germline-derived CDR1 and CDR2 are GTSNPN and SVGIG (reference sequence). The CDR3 is CAWSEQGKQPQHF. In DNA, the CDR3 is TGTGCCTGGAGTGAGCAGGGAAAACAGCCCCAGCATTTT.

The chain employs TRBV20-1 and TRBJ1-1; the D is unclear. The CDR3 covers 13 residues. Germline values: CDR1 DFQATT, CDR2 SNEGSKA (reference sequence). V was clipped by 2 bases and J by 8 bases, with 15 bases between them. The CDR3 is CSARSGVLQEAFF. The CDR3 nucleotides are TGCAGTGCTAGATCGGGAGTTCTACAGGAAGCTTTCTTT.

V and J are TRBV7-9 and TRBJ2-1; tentatively, D is TRBD2 (5 bases). V dropped 2 bases and J dropped 1 base, with 15 bases sitting between them. The CDR3 has 17 amino acids. Germline loops: CDR1 SEHNR, CDR2 FQNEAQ (reference sequence). CDR3 in DNA: TGTGCCAGCAGCTTATTCGTCGCAGCGGAGTCCTACAATGAGCAGTTCTTC. Its protein product is CASSLFVAAESYNEQFF. The entire variable domain, with the rest obtained from reference TRBV7-9 and TRBJ2-1, is as follows: DTGVSQNPRHKITKRGQNVTFRCDPISEHNRLYWYRQTLGQGPEFLTYFQNEAQLEKSRLLSDRFSAERPKGSFSTLEIQRTEQGDSAMYLCASSLFVAAESYNEQFFGPGTRLTVL.

CDR3 nucleotide sequence: TGCGCCAGCAGCCAATACGGGGTATCCTACTTC. This gives the protein CASSQYGVSYF. The J gene is TRBJ2-7, the V gene TRBV4-1; tentatively, D is TRBD2 (5 bases). Germline V gene lookup returns CDR1 MGHRA and CDR2 YSYEKL. Trimming left V 2 bases short and J 13 bases short, with 12 bases between. This CDR3 is built from 11 residues.

This clonotype was seen a handful of times. The chain carries TRBV4-3 and TRBJ2-7; the match to TRBD1 covers 8 bases. The CDR3 contains 13 residues. CDR1 is LGHNA, CDR2 YSLEER, per germline. Germline trimming cut 3 bases from V and 6 bases from J; bases unmatched to any gene: 4. The CDR3 DNA sequence: TGCGCCAGCAGCCAGAAGACAGGGGCCGAGCAGTACTTC. It codes for CASSQKTGAEQYF.

The rearrangement uses TRBV6-1 and TRBJ2-5; TRBD2 matches 10 bases. The CDR3 loop spans 15 amino acids. V lost 6 bases to trimming and J lost 9 bases; unmatched junction nucleotides: 13. Looked up from germline, CDR1 is MNHNS and CDR2 is SASEGT. The CDR3 sequence is CASRPGTSAAGAQYF. The CDR3 DNA sequence: TGTGCCAGCAGGCCAGGGACTAGCGCCGCTGGGGCCCAGTACTTC.

The CDR3 nucleotides read TGTGCCAGCAGCCAAGAGTCCCTAGAGGGGACCCAGTACTTC. This sequence encodes CASSQESLEGTQYF. This sequence joins TRBV3-1 and TRBJ2-5; possible D gene TRBD2, 5 bases. Per the germline V gene, CDR1 is LGHDT and CDR2 is YNNKEL (reference sequence). Trimming removed 0 bases from V and 7 bases from J, with 12 bases in between. The CDR3 has 14 amino acids.

The rearrangement uses TRBV7-2 and TRBJ2-7; no clear D. The CDR3 loop spans 13 amino acids. V shed 1 base and J shed 7 bases, with 11 bases lying between them. Germline V gene data show CDR1 as SGHTA and CDR2 as FQGNSA. The CDR3 sequence: CASSLVVAWEQYF. For the CDR3, the DNA is TGTGCCAGCAGCTTAGTTGTCGCGTGGGAGCAGTACTTC.

This clonotype was observed a few times. The rearrangement joins TRBV4-1 to TRBJ2-7, with 7 positions matching TRBD2. In germline, CDR1 is MGHRA, CDR2 YSYEKL. V shed 0 bases, J shed 3 bases, and the junction held 11 bases outside the gene matches. CDR3 size: 17 residues. CDR3 nucleotide sequence: TGCGCCAGCAGCCAAGAAGCGCGGCGGGAGTGGGGCTACGAGCAGTACTTC. It translates to CASSQEARREWGYEQYF.

The gene calls are TRBV5-6 and TRBJ2-7; D may match TRBD1 or TRBD2 (5 bases each). V was shortened by 3 bases and J by 4 bases, with 23 bases between the two germline ends. CDR1 is SGHDT and CDR2 is YYEEEE in the germline V gene. This CDR3 has 17 residues. This CDR3 is CASSSKKGRWGIYEQYF. CDR3 bases: TGTGCCAGCAGCTCGAAAAAGGGACGCTGGGGAATATACGAGCAGTACTTC.

This clonotype turned up a few times. J is TRBJ1-5 and V is TRBV20-1; 8 bases fit TRBD1. Losses at the gene ends were 5 bases for V and 7 bases for J; bases not matched to a gene: 13. This CDR3 is 15 amino acids long. Germline V CDR1 and CDR2: DFQATT, SNEGSKA (reference sequence). CDR3 coding DNA: TGCAGTGCTGTTCCCGGAGGACAGGGTATACAGCCCCAGCATTTT. As protein: CSAVPGGQGIQPQHF.

This clonotype was seen a few times. The chain is built from TRBV12-3 or TRBV12-4 and TRBJ1-5; D ambiguous. V was trimmed by 4 bases and J by 0 bases, leaving 10 bases between them. CDR3 size: 15 residues. In DNA form, the CDR3 reads TGTGCCAGCAGTTCTACTTTCTATAGCAATCAGCCCCAGCATTTT. Protein product: CASSSTFYSNQPQHF.

This chain connects TRBV20-1 to TRBJ1-1; TRBD1 aligns across 10 bases. The V and J ends lost 1 base and 8 bases, in that order; junction bases with no gene match: 13. The CDR3 loop spans 16 amino acids. Per germline, CDR1 DFQATT and CDR2 SNEGSKA (reference sequence). Written as DNA, the CDR3 is TGCAGTGCTAGAGGGTTCGGGACAGGGGTCTGGGAGGAAGCTTTCTTT. Its translation is CSARGFGTGVWEEAFF.

This clonotype was detected a few times. The CDR3 loop is CASSLGRQGSYGYTF. The DNA for the CDR3 is TGTGCCAGCAGCCTCGGGCGACAGGGATCTTATGGCTACACCTTC. The chain has TRBV7-2 and TRBJ1-2; 7 bases align to TRBD1. Germline CDR1 is SGHTA and CDR2 is FQGNSA. V was clipped by 5 bases and J by 5 bases; unmatched bases: 11. The CDR3 covers 15 residues.

V gene TRBV5-1 combines with J gene TRBJ1-2; 8 bases match TRBD1. The germline V gene has CDR1 SGHRS and CDR2 YFSETQ. V lost 4 bases and J lost 0; bases outside the gene matches: 11. CDR3 length: 17 amino acids. The CDR3 bases are TGCGCCAGCAGCGAGACAGGGGTGTTGGGATCTAACTATGGCTACACCTTC. Translated, it gives CASSETGVLGSNYGYTF.

The rearrangement uses TRBV27 and TRBJ1-4; D gene uncertain. Germline V CDR1 and CDR2: MNHEY, SMNVEV (reference sequence). Trimming stripped 4 bases from V and 0 bases from J, with 9 bases between. This CDR3 is built from 15 residues. The CDR3 protein is CASSSLVTTNEKLFF. CDR3 nucleotide sequence: TGTGCCAGCAGTTCCTTGGTAACAACTAATGAAAAACTGTTTTTT.

This clonotype showed up just a few times. J is TRBJ2-7 and V is TRBV24-1; D unresolved. The CDR3 sequence is 14 residues long. Germline loops: CDR1 KGHDR, CDR2 SFDVKD. Between the trimmed V and J ends, which lost 4 bases and 3 bases, there was a span of 12 bases. The chain's CDR3 is CATSEGGPGYEQYF. CDR3 nucleotides: TGTGCCACCAGTGAAGGCGGACCCGGCTACGAGCAGTACTTC.